This T cell receptor beta chain came from a study of blood T cell repertoires in COVID-19. Study-level background: There were acute and convalescent COVID-19 samples, and they came from the United States, Italy and Spain. T cells, B-cell-depleted T cells, or PBMCs provided the cDNA or gDNA that served as material.

The germline V gene encodes CDR1 PRHDT and CDR2 FYEKMQ (reference sequence). This CDR3 comprises 17 residues. Trimming at V came to 3 bases and at J to 4 bases, leaving 7 bases not matched to a gene. Study processing details: Estimates of nucleated cell counts were drawn from the amplification of reference gene primers. Method: immunoSEQ multiplex PCR; TCRdb's copy keeps in-frame clones and lacks some. V, J and clone size reflect that table, while D and trimming were determined from the DNA. The sample contains tens of thousands of clones, 80% of which appear only once. Input material: peripheral blood. This TCR was sampled from a woman older than 75 with acute or convalescent COVID-19. This rearrangement joins TRBV13 to TRBJ2-6; 9 bases map to TRBD1. CDR3 DNA: TGTGCCAGCAGCTTCCTACAGGGGGCGCGGGGGGCCAACGTCCTGACTTTC. This encodes CASSFLQGARGANVLTF.